Included here is one T cell receptor beta chain sequence, with context. What it binds is not known. V was pared by 5 bases and J by 7 bases, with 11 bases of the junction left unmatched. Germline V gives CDR1 MGHDK, CDR2 SYGVNS. The CDR3 is made up of 16 amino acids. The source of the sample is a study of Ad26.COV2.S vaccination and SARS-CoV-2 variants. Study findings and constraints: Reported findings describe substantial breadth in spike-specific CD8+ and CD4+ T cell responses following vaccination.

TCRdb's copy holds only in-frame clones and misses some; the assay was immunoSEQ multiplex PCR. The data show about 180,000 clones, approximately 90% seen once. The starting material was peripheral blood, obtained after recovery from COVID-19. The chain joins TRBV25-1 to TRBJ2-7; TRBD2 matches at 13 bases. This sequence was found in a human donor who had recovered from COVID-19. CDR3 sequence: CASSSSPGLAGWEQYF. As DNA, the CDR3 is TGTGCCAGCAGTAGCTCACCGGGACTAGCGGGGTGGGAGCAGTACTTC.